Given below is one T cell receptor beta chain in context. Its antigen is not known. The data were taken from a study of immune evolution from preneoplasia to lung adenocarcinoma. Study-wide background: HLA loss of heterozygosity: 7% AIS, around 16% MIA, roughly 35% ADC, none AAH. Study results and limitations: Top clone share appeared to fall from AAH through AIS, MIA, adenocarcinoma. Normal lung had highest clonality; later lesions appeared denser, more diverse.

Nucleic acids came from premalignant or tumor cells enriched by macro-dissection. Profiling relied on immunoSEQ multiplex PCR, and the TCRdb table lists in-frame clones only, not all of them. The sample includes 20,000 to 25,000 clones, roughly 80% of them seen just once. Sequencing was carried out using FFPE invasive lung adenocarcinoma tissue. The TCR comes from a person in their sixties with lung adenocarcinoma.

The CDR3 region is CSVFRADEQFF. DNA of the CDR3: TGCAGCGTCTTCAGGGCCGATGAGCAGTTCTTC. The rearrangement uses TRBV29-1 and TRBJ2-1; tentative D call: TRBD1 (5 bases). This CDR3 spans 11 amino acids. V dropped 6 bases and J dropped 8 bases, with 11 bases sitting between them. Germline CDR1 and CDR2: SQVTM and ANQGSEA.